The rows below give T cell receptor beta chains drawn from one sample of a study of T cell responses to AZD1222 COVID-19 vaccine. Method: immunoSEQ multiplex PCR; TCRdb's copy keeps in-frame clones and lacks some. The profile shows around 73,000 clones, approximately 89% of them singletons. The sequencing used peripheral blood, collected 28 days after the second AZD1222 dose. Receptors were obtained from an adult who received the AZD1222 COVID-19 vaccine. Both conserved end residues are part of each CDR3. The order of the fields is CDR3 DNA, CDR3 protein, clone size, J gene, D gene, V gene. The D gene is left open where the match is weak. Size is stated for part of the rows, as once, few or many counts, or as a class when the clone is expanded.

TGTGCCAGCAGTTTAGCCAATCAGCCCCAGCATTTT | CASSLANQPQHF | - | TRBJ1-5 | - | TRBV5-8
TGTGCCAGCAGCACAGGGAACATTCAGTACTTC | CASSTGNIQYF | - | TRBJ2-4 | - | TRBV11-1
TGTGCCAGCAGTCTCCGGACAGGGAATCAGCCCCAGCATTTT | CASSLRTGNQPQHF | - | TRBJ1-5 | TRBD1 | TRBV2
TGTGCCACCAGTGCGAAGTCTAACTATGGCTACACCTTC | CATSAKSNYGYTF | - | TRBJ1-2 | - | TRBV24-1
TGTGCCAGCAGCCCCCGACGGATCTCCTACAATGAGCAGTTCTTC | CASSPRRISYNEQFF | once | TRBJ2-1 | - | TRBV13
TGTGCCAGCAGCCCCGGACCCCCCTCTGGGGCCAACGTCCTGACTTTC | CASSPGPPSGANVLTF | - | TRBJ2-6 | - | TRBV7-3
TGTGCCAGCAGTGAGGAACAGGCCTGGGGGGGATATAGCAATCAGCCCCAGCATTTT | CASSEEQAWGGYSNQPQHF | - | TRBJ1-5 | - | TRBV6-1
TGTGCCAGGAGTCCCCGGGGGGCAACAGGAAACACCATATATTTT | CARSPRGATGNTIYF | few | TRBJ1-3 | - | TRBV6-5
TGTGCCACCAGCAGAGATCCCAGACTAGCGGGAGGGCCTCGCCCGCCGACGCAGTATTTT | CATSRDPRLAGGPRPPTQYF | - | TRBJ2-3 | TRBD2 | TRBV15
TGTGCCAGCAGTGAAACCGACAGGGCAACTGAAGCTTTCTTT | CASSETDRATEAFF | - | TRBJ1-1 | TRBD1 | TRBV2
TGTGCCAGCAGCTCCCTGGGGAGGGATACGCAGTATTTT | CASSSLGRDTQYF | - | TRBJ2-3 | - | TRBV7-8
TGTGCCACCAGTGCCCAGGGGAGTGAAGCTTTCTTT | CATSAQGSEAFF | - | TRBJ1-1 | - | TRBV24-1
TGTGCCAGCAGCCCAACCGGGACAGAGAGAGGTGAGCAGTTCTTC | CASSPTGTERGEQFF | - | TRBJ2-1 | TRBD1 | TRBV9
TGCAGCGTTGAAGGTCCGGGGCCCGGTGTTGGTGCTTTCTTT | CSVEGPGPGVGAFF | - | TRBJ1-1 | - | TRBV29-1
TGTGCCAGCAGCAAGCAGACCCTTAATGAAAAACTGTTTTTT | CASSKQTLNEKLFF | few | TRBJ1-4 | - | TRBV21-1
TGTGCCATCAGTGAGGACCGGGCCTACGAGCAGTACTTC | CAISEDRAYEQYF | - | TRBJ2-7 | - | TRBV10-3
TGTGCCAGCAGTATCCGGGAAAATGAGCAGTTCTTC | CASSIRENEQFF | - | TRBJ2-1 | - | TRBV6-6
TGTGCCAGCAGTGAGGCAGCTAATTCACCCCTCCACTTT | CASSEAANSPLHF | few | TRBJ1-6 | - | TRBV6-1
TGTGCCAGCAGCTCTGCCCTCGGGACAGGGTTTTACGAGCAGTACTTC | CASSSALGTGFYEQYF | few | TRBJ2-7 | TRBD1 | TRBV7-8
TGTGCCAGCAGCTTAATGTGGGCCAACACTGAAGCTTTCTTT | CASSLMWANTEAFF | - | TRBJ1-1 | - | TRBV7-2
TGTGCCAGCAGCGTAGGAGGTAGGGGCTCCTACGAGCAGTACTTC | CASSVGGRGSYEQYF | - | TRBJ2-7 | - | TRBV9
TGTGCCAGCAGCTCAACGGCCGGGACAGCTTCTTTCTACGAGCAGTACTTC | CASSSTAGTASFYEQYF | - | TRBJ2-7 | TRBD1 | TRBV7-9
TGTGCCAGCAGTTCGACAGGTCCGAATGAGCAGTTCTTC | CASSSTGPNEQFF | - | TRBJ2-1 | - | TRBV6-6
TGCAGCGTTAGGACGGGGGCGAACACTGAAGCTTTCTTT | CSVRTGANTEAFF | - | TRBJ1-1 | - | TRBV29-1
TGTGCCAGTAAGGGGAGACCCGCAAAGAACACTGAAGCTTTCTTT | CASKGRPAKNTEAFF | - | TRBJ1-1 | - | TRBV13
TGCGCCAGCAGCCCCAACAGGGACTTGAACACTGAAGCTTTCTTT | CASSPNRDLNTEAFF | - | TRBJ1-1 | - | TRBV4-1
TGTGCCAGCAGCTTAGCCGCCGAGGGGTCCCAGCCCCAGCATTTT | CASSLAAEGSQPQHF | - | TRBJ1-5 | - | TRBV7-2
TGTGCCAGCAGCTATAGCTCCTACAATGAGCAGTTCTTC | CASSYSSYNEQFF | - | TRBJ2-1 | - | TRBV7-3
TGTGCCAGCAGTCCCCGGGGTAGCGGGGGCCCTGGTGGGTATTTT | CASSPRGSGGPGGYF | - | TRBJ2-3 | TRBD2 | TRBV6-2/TRBV6-3
TGCAGCGTGTCGAGACAGCAGAACACTGAAGCTTTCTTT | CSVSRQQNTEAFF | few | TRBJ1-1 | - | TRBV29-1
TGTGCCTGGAGTGTGCCAGGGCCCTCCATGAACACTGAAGCTTTCTTT | CAWSVPGPSMNTEAFF | few | TRBJ1-1 | - | TRBV30
TGCGCCAGCCGGGGAGGTTCGTATGGCTACACCTTC | CASRGGSYGYTF | - | TRBJ1-2 | - | TRBV23-1
TGTGCCAGCAGCCTTCTCAGCCCGTTCGTTAACTATGGCTACACCTTC | CASSLLSPFVNYGYTF | - | TRBJ1-2 | - | TRBV3-1/TRBV3-2
TGCGCCAGCAGCCAGAGACTAGCGGGAGGGCCCTCCTACAATGAGCAGTTCTTC | CASSQRLAGGPSYNEQFF | once | TRBJ2-1 | TRBD2 | TRBV4-1
TGTGCCAGCAGCGACAGTGCTGAAAAACTGTTTTTT | CASSDSAEKLFF | - | TRBJ1-4 | - | TRBV6-5
TGTGCCAGCAGTGAAGATCGGGTGGGGGGCACAGATACGCAGTATTTT | CASSEDRVGGTDTQYF | once | TRBJ2-3 | - | TRBV6-1
TGTGCCAGCAGTTTCTCCAGGAGTAATCATTCACCCCTCCACTTT | CASSFSRSNHSPLHF | few | TRBJ1-6 | - | TRBV27
TGTGCCACCAGTGAGGGGGGCGGTAAATACGAGCAGTACTTC | CATSEGGGKYEQYF | - | TRBJ2-7 | - | TRBV24-1
TGCGCCAGCAGCGTTCTAGCGGGGGACACCGGGGAGCTGTTTTTT | CASSVLAGDTGELFF | - | TRBJ2-2 | TRBD2 | TRBV5-1
TGCAGTGCTAGTCTACCCCTAGCGGGGTTCACAGATACGCAGTATTTT | CSASLPLAGFTDTQYF | - | TRBJ2-3 | TRBD2 | TRBV20-1
TGTGCCAGCAGCTACCCGGGGGCTGAAGCTTTCTTT | CASSYPGAEAFF | - | TRBJ1-1 | - | TRBV6-5
TGCAGCGTTGCAGGGAGTGTTAGCGGCTACACCTTC | CSVAGSVSGYTF | - | TRBJ1-2 | - | TRBV29-1
TGTGCCAGCAGCCTGACAGGGACCAACACTGAAGCTTTCTTT | CASSLTGTNTEAFF | - | TRBJ1-1 | TRBD1 | TRBV3-1/TRBV3-2
TGTGCCAGCAGCTCTAGTGGGTTGCGGGGCGGGGCAGATACGCAGTATTTT | CASSSSGLRGGADTQYF | - | TRBJ2-3 | - | TRBV7-2
TGTGCCAGCAGGGGACTAGCGGGAGGGCCGGACACCGGGGAGCTGTTTTTT | CASRGLAGGPDTGELFF | few | TRBJ2-2 | TRBD2 | TRBV2
TGTGCCAGCAGCTTAGACGGGCGAACCAGATGGACAGATACGCAGTATTTT | CASSLDGRTRWTDTQYF | - | TRBJ2-3 | - | TRBV7-9
TGTGCCACCTCTAACACCGGGACACCTTATCAGCCCCAGCATTTT | CATSNTGTPYQPQHF | few | TRBJ1-5 | - | TRBV19
TGTGCCAGCAGCCTCTGGACAGGGGGTTGCAATCAGCCCCAGCATTTT | CASSLWTGGCNQPQHF | - | TRBJ1-5 | TRBD1 | TRBV7-7
TGTGCCAGCAGCAGGACAGGGTCCCATAGCAATCAGCCCCAGCATTTT | CASSRTGSHSNQPQHF | - | TRBJ1-5 | TRBD1 | TRBV5-6
TGTGCCAGCAGACAGGGTCCCCTCTATGGCTACACCTTC | CASRQGPLYGYTF | - | TRBJ1-2 | - | TRBV28
TGTGCCAGCAGCATCGCGGGGGACCTTACCACTGAAGCTTTCTTT | CASSIAGDLTTEAFF | - | TRBJ1-1 | - | TRBV9
TGTGCCAGCAGCCAGGGTCCCTACACTGAAGCTTTCTTT | CASSQGPYTEAFF | few | TRBJ1-1 | - | TRBV7-9
TGTGCCAGTAGTATGGCAGCGGTTGACCAAAAACTGTTTTTT | CASSMAAVDQKLFF | - | TRBJ1-4 | - | TRBV19